This T cell receptor (beta chain) is from a study of tumor and adjacent non-tumor tissue in lung cancer. In the study overall: Each sample yielded a few million productive TCRbeta reads on average.

No cell sorting was done before RNA was extracted from the tissue. V lost 4 bases and J 5 bases, leaving 11 bases between the germline ends. Germline CDR1 and CDR2: SQVTM and ANQGSEA. The CDR3 covers 12 residues. Three rounds of nested PCR, following a modified ARM-PCR protocol, produced the TCRbeta library. TCRdb reprocessed the multiplex PCR reads with MiXCR, giving one entry per CDR3 protein. Seen here are approximately 75,000 distinct CDR3 sequences, over 70% observed once, and the top ten hold about 12%. The rearrangement uses TRBV29-1 and TRBJ2-5; the D gene is possibly TRBD2 (6 bases). Sequencing was performed on lung tumor tissue. This receptor was identified in a woman aged 45-60 years with non-small cell lung cancer. As DNA, the CDR3 is TGCAGCGTTGGACGGGGGTCGGAGACCCAGTACTTC. It specifies CSVGRGSETQYF.